Below, 8 T cell receptor beta chains from the same sample are listed, as sequenced in a study of blood T cell repertoires in COVID-19. The table came from immunoSEQ multiplex PCR; TCRdb's copy has only in-frame clones and leaves some out. Of 260,000 or so clones listed, 88% are singletons. Input material: peripheral blood. The receptors derive from a man younger than 35 with active or convalescent COVID-19.

This chain uses TRBV9 with TRBJ2-1, with TRBD2 identical over 7 bases. From germline, CDR1 is SGDLS and CDR2 YYNGEE. V shed 0 bases, J shed 4 bases, and the junction held 4 bases outside the gene matches. This CDR3 is 15 amino acids long. CDR3: CASSVASGDYNEQFF. The CDR3 DNA reads TGTGCCAGCAGCGTAGCCAGCGGGGATTACAATGAGCAGTTCTTC.

The chain links TRBV3-1 (or the pseudogene TRBV3-2) to TRBJ1-2; a weak D match, TRBD1 (5 bases). The length of the CDR3 is 16 residues. V was cut by 0 bases and J by 8 bases, with 19 bases left in between. Germline assignment: CDR1 LGHDT and CDR2 YNNKEL (reference sequence). CDR3 DNA sequence: TGTGCCAGCAGCCAAGAGTCCGGACGGGGCGGGACGGGCTACACCTTC. Protein product: CASSQESGRGGTGYTF.

The chain couples TRBV5-6 to TRBJ2-1; 9 bases line up with TRBD2. Germline-derived CDR1 and CDR2 are SGHDT and YYEEEE. This CDR3 comprises 16 residues. J gave up 4 bases and V 1 base, and 6 bases lay outside the gene matches. CDR3 sequence reads: CASSLFPSGEYNEQFF. The CDR3 nucleotides read TGTGCCAGCAGCTTGTTTCCTAGCGGGGAGTACAATGAGCAGTTCTTC.

The J gene is TRBJ1-3, the V gene TRBV10-1; D call uncertain. V was clipped by 6 bases and J by 0 bases, with 6 bases between them. Germline V lookup: CDR1 WNHNN, CDR2 SYGVQD (reference sequence). There are 13 residues in the CDR3. In DNA form, the CDR3 reads TGCGCCAGCAGCTCTAACTCTGGAAACACCATATATTTT. It codes for CASSSNSGNTIYF.

The chain has TRBV3-1 (or the pseudogene TRBV3-2) and TRBJ2-7; D uncertain. CDR1 and CDR2 from the germline V gene are LGHDT and YNNKEL (reference sequence). Trimming took off 2 bases at V and 0 bases at J, with 11 bases between the two ends. The CDR3 covers 15 residues. The CDR3 here is CASSQSWAISYEQYF. The CDR3 DNA reads TGTGCCAGCAGCCAAAGTTGGGCAATCTCCTACGAGCAGTACTTC.

The chain links TRBV27 to TRBJ2-7; 12 bases map to TRBD2. Per germline, CDR1 MNHEY and CDR2 SMNVEV (reference sequence). The CDR3 is 14 amino acids. V shed 6 bases, J shed 0 bases, and the junction held 0 bases outside the gene matches. The CDR3 DNA is TGTGCCAGCAGACTAGCGGGGGGCTCCTACGAGCAGTACTTC. It specifies CASRLAGGSYEQYF.

This clone is a singleton in its sample. The CDR3 DNA reads TGTGCCAGCATGACAGGGGGCTTTGAGACAGATACGCAGTATTTT. Translating gives CASMTGGFETDTQYF. The V and J genes are TRBV6-5 and TRBJ2-3; TRBD1 matches 10 bases. This CDR3 is built from 15 residues. Losses at the gene ends were 7 bases for V and 3 bases for J; bases not matched to a gene: 7. Germline values: CDR1 MNHEY, CDR2 SVGAGI.

DNA for the CDR3: TGTGCCAGCAGTCGCCCCACTCGGGACAGGAGTTCGGGAGGCTACACCTTC. Translated, it gives CASSRPTRDRSSGGYTF. This chain uses TRBV9 with TRBJ1-2, with TRBD1 matching 8 bases. V was pared by 5 bases and J by 8 bases, with 20 bases of the junction left unmatched. CDR3 length: 17 residues. The germline V gene encodes CDR1 SGDLS and CDR2 YYNGEE.